These T cell receptor beta chains were read from a single sample in a study of cytomegalovirus exposure and HLA in healthy donors. Repertoires were generated with immunoSEQ multiplex PCR, while TCRdb's copy carries only in-frame clones and drops some. The data contain over 200,000 clones, 80% to 90% of them seen just once; the ten biggest clones take up around 1%. The source material was PBMCs. These receptor sequences come from a woman aged 18-29 years in good health and CMV-seronegative. CDR3s include the opening cysteine and the closing phenylalanine or tryptophan. The D gene is left open where the match is weak. Only part of the rows carry a size: once, few, many, or a class if the clone is expanded.

size,length,J,V,D,DNA,CDR3
-,13,TRBJ1-1,TRBV27,TRBD1,TGTGCCAGCAGGGACAGGTCATACACTGAAGCTTTCTTT,CASRDRSYTEAFF
-,12,TRBJ1-2,TRBV19,-,TGTGCCAGTAGTATAGGTACTTTTGGCTACACCTTC,CASSIGTFGYTF
-,15,TRBJ2-2,TRBV9,TRBD2,TGTGCCAGCAGCGTAATGAGGGAGGGGTCCGGGGAGCTGTTTTTT,CASSVMREGSGELFF
-,18,TRBJ2-2,TRBV7-6,TRBD1,TGTGCCAGCAGCTTAGGGCGGCCGGGACAGCTTAATACCGGGGAGCTGTTTTTT,CASSLGRPGQLNTGELFF
-,17,TRBJ2-1,TRBV7-9,TRBD2,TGTGCCAGCAGCTTATCTAGCGGGAGGGCCATTTCGAATGAGCAGTTCTTC,CASSLSSGRAISNEQFF
once,14,TRBJ2-1,TRBV29-1,-,TGCAGCGTCGAAAGGGGGGGGGCTGGCGATGAGCAGTTCTTC,CSVERGGAGDEQFF
-,15,TRBJ1-2,TRBV30,-,TGTGCCTGGAGCGCCCACGGGACAAACAACTATGGCTACACCTTC,CAWSAHGTNNYGYTF
-,13,TRBJ2-7,TRBV11-1,TRBD2,TGTGCCAGCAGCTTCGGGGGGTTGTACGAGCAGTACTTC,CASSFGGLYEQYF
-,14,TRBJ1-2,TRBV27,TRBD1,TGTGCCAGCAGTCCGGGGACAGGCATAGATGGCTACACCTTC,CASSPGTGIDGYTF
-,13,TRBJ2-5,TRBV7-6,-,TGTGCCAGCAGCTTAAACCCTAGCGAGACCCAGTACTTC,CASSLNPSETQYF
-,13,TRBJ2-7,TRBV4-1,-,TGCGCCAGCCGTGACAGATTCAGACCCGAGCAGTACTTC,CASRDRFRPEQYF
few,12,TRBJ1-1,TRBV5-6,-,TGTGCCAGCAGCAAGAGGGACACTGAAGCTTTCTTT,CASSKRDTEAFF
-,12,TRBJ1-4,TRBV5-4,-,TGTGCCAGCAGCAGCAAAGCTGAAAAACTGTTTTTT,CASSSKAEKLFF
once,14,TRBJ2-1,TRBV7-2,-,TGTGCCAGCAGACTGGGGGGACCTTACAATGAGCAGTTCTTC,CASRLGGPYNEQFF
-,13,TRBJ2-5,TRBV7-8,-,TGTGCCAGCAGCCCGAACAGGGAAGAGACCCAGTACTTC,CASSPNREETQYF
few,15,TRBJ2-3,TRBV4-2,-,TGTGCCAGCAGCCAAGATCGCTCGCGCCCAGATACGCAGTATTTT,CASSQDRSRPDTQYF